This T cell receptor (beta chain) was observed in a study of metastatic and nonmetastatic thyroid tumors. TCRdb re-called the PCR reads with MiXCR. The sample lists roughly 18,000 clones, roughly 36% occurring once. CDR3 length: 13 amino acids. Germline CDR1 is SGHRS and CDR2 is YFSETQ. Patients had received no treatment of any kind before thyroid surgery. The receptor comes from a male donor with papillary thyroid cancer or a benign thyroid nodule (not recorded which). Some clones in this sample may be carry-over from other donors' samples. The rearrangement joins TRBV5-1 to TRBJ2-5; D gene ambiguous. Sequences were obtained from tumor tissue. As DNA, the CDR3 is TGCGCAATCAGCCCCGGCTCGTTTGAGACCCAGTACTTC. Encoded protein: CAISPGSFETQYF.